This TCR beta chain was profiled in a study of blood T cells in healthy people across ages. Study context: Per every two T cells, about one barcoded beta molecule was captured by template switching. Study results and limitations: The donors' CMV status was not determined, possibly confounding changes in expanded clonotypes.

A J-beta primer mix and a sample-barcoded 5' primer were used in a second PCR of about 7 to 12 cycles. TCRdb reanalysed the 5' RACE reads using MiXCR and keeps one entry per CDR3 protein. Here the sample spans about 570,000 distinct CDR3 sequences, approximately 26% being singletons. The authors drew 7.5 to 10 milliliters of peripheral blood from each donor. V lost 0 bases to trimming and J lost 2 bases, with 15 bases between them. CDR1 is SGHRS, CDR2 YFSETQ, per germline. CDR3 length equals 16 residues. Note on this clonotype: Its antigen is as yet unknown.

This same sample was also taken into another study, of T cells of mothers and their children. That study adds: Sequencing returned over 8 million TCR beta CDR3 reads per mother and around 3 million per child.

The sample comprised blood. This clonotype was obtained from a boy between 2 and 10 years old in good health. This chain connects TRBV5-1 to TRBJ2-7, with D possibly matching TRBD2 (5 bases). CDR3 DNA: TGCGCCAGCAGCTTGGTAGATATTCGGGGTACCTACGAGCAGTACTTC. Its translation is CASSLVDIRGTYEQYF.